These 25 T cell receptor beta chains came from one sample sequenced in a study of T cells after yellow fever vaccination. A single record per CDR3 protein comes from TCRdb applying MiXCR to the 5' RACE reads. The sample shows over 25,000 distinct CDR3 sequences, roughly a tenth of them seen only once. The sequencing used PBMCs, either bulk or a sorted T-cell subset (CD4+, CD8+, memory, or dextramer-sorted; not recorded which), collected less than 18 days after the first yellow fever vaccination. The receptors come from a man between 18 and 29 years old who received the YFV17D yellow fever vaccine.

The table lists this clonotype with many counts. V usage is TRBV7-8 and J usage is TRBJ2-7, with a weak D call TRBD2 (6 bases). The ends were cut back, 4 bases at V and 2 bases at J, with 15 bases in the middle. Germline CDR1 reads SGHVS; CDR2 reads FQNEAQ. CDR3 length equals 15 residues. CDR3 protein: CASSSPMWGAYEQYV. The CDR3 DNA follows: TGTGCCAGCAGCTCCCCGATGTGGGGGGCCTACGAGCAGTACGTC.

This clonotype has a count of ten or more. CDR3 coding DNA: TGTGCCAGCAGCGGCAGTCAAACCGGGGAGCTGTTTTTT. It yields the protein CASSGSQTGELFF. The chain combines TRBV2 with TRBJ2-2, with unresolved D. Germline CDR1 reads SNHLY; CDR2 reads FYNNEI. V lost 6 bases and J 5 bases, leaving 10 bases between the germline ends. This CDR3 region has 13 residues. The full variable domain, rest sourced from reference TRBV2 and TRBJ2-2, is EPEVTQTPSHQVTQMGQEVILRCVPISNHLYFYWYRQILGQKVEFLVSFYNNEISEKSEIFDDQFSVERPDGSNFTLKIRSTKLEDSAMYFCASSGSQTGELFFGEGSRLTVL.

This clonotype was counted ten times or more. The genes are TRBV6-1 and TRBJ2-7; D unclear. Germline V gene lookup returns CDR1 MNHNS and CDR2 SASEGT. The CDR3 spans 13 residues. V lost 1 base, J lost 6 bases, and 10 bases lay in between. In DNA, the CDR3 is TGTGCCAGCAGTGAAGGGGCAGTCCTCGAGCAGTACGTC. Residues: CASSEGAVLEQYV.

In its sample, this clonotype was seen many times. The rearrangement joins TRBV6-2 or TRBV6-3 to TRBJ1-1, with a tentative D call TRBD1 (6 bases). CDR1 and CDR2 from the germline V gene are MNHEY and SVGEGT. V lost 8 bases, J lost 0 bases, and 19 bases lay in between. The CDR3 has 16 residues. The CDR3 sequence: CASSGIGGGVNTEAFF. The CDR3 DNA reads TGTGCCAGCTCAGGTATCGGGGGCGGAGTGAACACTGAAGCTTTCTTT.

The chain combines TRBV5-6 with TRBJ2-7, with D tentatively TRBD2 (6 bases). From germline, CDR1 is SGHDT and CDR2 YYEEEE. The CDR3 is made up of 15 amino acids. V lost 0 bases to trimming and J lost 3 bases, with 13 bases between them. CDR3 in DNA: TGTGCCAGCAGCTTGGGCCTAGCGTGGGACTACGAGCAGTACTTC. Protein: CASSLGLAWDYEQYF.

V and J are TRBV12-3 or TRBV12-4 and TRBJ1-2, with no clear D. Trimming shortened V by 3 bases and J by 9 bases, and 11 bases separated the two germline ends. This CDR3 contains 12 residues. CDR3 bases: TGTGCCAGCAGTTTGGTTTCCTTCAGCTACACCTTC. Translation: CASSLVSFSYTF.

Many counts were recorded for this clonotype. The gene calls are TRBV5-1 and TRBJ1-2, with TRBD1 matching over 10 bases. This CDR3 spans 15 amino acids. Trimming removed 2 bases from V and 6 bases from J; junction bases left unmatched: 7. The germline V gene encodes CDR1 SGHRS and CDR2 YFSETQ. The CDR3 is CASSFGQGERDGYTF. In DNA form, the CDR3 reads TGCGCCAGCAGCTTCGGACAGGGGGAAAGGGATGGCTACACCTTC.

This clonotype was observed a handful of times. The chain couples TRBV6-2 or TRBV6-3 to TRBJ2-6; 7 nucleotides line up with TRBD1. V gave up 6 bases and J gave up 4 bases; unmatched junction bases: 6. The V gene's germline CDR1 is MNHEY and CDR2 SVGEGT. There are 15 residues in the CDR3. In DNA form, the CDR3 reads TGTGCCAGCAGCCTCAGGGGGTCCGGGGCCAACGTCCTGACTTTC. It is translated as CASSLRGSGANVLTF.

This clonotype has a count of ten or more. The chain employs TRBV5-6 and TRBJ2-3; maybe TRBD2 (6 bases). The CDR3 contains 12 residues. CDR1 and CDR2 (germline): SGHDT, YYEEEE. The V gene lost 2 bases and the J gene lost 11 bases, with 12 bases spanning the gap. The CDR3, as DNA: TGTGCCAGCAGCTTTAGGGCGGGGTGGCAGTATTTT. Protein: CASSFRAGWQYF.

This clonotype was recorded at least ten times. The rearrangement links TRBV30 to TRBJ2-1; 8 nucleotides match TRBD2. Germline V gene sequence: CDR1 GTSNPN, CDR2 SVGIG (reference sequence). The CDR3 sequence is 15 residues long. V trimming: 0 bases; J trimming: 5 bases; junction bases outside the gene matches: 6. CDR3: CAWSVWGGGNNEQFF. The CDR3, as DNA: TGTGCCTGGAGTGTCTGGGGCGGGGGGAACAATGAGCAGTTCTTC.

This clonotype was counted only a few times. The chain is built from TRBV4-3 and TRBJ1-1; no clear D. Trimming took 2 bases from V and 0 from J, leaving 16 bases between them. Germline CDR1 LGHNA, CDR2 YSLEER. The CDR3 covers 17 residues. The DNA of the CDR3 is TGCGCCAGCAGCCAAAAGAGGGAAACAAGCTTGAACACTGAAGCTTTCTTT. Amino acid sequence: CASSQKRETSLNTEAFF.

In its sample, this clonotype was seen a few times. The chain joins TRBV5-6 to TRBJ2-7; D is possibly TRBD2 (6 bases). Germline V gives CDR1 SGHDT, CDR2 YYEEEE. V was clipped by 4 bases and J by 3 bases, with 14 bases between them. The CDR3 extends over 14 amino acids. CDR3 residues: CASSPGPGGYEQYF. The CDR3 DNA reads TGTGCCAGCAGCCCCGGGCCCGGGGGCTACGAGCAGTACTTC.

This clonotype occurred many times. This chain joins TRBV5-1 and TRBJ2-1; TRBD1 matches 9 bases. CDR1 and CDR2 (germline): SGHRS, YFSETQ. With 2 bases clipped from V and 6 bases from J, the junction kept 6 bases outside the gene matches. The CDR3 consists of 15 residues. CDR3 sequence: CASSFTGQGINEQFF. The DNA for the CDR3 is TGCGCCAGCAGCTTTACGGGACAGGGTATCAATGAGCAGTTCTTC.

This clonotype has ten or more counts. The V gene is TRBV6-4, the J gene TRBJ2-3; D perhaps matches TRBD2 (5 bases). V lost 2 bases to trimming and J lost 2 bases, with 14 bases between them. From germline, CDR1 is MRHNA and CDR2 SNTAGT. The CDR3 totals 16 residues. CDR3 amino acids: CASSDTSGSATDTQYF. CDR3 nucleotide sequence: TGTGCCAGCAGTGACACGTCGGGGAGCGCCACAGATACGCAGTATTTT.

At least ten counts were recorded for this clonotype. CDR3 nucleotide sequence: TGTGCCAGCACCTACCGGGACAGGGTAACCGAGCATGAGCAGTTCTTC. The encoded protein is CASTYRDRVTEHEQFF. J is TRBJ2-1 and V is TRBV6-1; 9 bases agree with TRBD1. V trimming: 7 bases; J trimming: 8 bases; junction bases outside the gene matches: 15. The CDR3 is 16 residues long. CDR1 and CDR2 (germline): MNHNS, SASEGT.

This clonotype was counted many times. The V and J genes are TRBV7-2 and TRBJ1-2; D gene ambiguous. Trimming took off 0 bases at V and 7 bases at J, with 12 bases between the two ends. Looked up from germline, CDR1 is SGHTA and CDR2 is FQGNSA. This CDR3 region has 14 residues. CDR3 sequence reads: CASSLAGGVGGYTF. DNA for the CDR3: TGTGCCAGCAGCTTAGCTGGTGGGGTCGGTGGCTACACCTTC.

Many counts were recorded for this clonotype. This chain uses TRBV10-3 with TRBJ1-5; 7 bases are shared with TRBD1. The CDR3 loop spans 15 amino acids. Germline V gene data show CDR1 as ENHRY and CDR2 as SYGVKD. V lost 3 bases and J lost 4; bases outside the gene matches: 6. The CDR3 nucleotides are TGTGCCATCAGTGAACCCGGGACAGATAATCAGCCCCAGCATTTT. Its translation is CAISEPGTDNQPQHF.

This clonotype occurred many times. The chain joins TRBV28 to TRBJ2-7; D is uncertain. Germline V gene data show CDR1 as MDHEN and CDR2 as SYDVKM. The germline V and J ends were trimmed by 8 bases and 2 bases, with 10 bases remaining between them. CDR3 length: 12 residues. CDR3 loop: CASWHRAYEQYV. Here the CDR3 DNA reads TGTGCCAGCTGGCACCGGGCCTACGAGCAGTACGTC.

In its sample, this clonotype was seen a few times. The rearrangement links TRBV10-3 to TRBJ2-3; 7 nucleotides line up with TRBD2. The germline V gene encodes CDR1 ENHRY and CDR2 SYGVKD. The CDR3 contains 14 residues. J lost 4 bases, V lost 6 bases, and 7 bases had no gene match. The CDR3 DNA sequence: TGTGCCATCAGCCCAGGCGGGGGATCAGATACGCAGTATTTT. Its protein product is CAISPGGGSDTQYF.

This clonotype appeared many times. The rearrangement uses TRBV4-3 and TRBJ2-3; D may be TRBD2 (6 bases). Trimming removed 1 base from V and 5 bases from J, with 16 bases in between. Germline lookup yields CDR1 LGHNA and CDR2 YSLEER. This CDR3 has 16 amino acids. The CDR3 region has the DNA TGCGCCAGCAGCCAAGCTTGGCGGGGTCAGGGAGATACGCAGTATTTT. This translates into CASSQAWRGQGDTQYF.

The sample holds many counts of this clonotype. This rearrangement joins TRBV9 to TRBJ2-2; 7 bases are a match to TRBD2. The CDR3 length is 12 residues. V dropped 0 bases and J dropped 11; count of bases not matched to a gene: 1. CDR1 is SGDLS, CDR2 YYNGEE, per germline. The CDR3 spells CASSVAGGELFF. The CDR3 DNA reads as TGTGCCAGCAGCGTAGCGGGGGGAGAGCTGTTTTTT.

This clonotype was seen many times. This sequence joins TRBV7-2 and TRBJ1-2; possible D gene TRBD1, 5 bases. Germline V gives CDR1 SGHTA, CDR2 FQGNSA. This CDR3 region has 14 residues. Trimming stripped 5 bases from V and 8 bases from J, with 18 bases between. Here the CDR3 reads CASSPRQPTSGYTF. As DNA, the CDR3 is TGTGCCAGCAGCCCCAGACAGCCTACTTCCGGCTACACCTTC.

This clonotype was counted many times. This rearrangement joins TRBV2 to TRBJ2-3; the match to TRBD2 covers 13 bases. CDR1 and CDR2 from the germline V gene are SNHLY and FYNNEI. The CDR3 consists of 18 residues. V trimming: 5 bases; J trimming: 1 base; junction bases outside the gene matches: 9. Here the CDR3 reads CASSFLLAGGEGTDTQYF. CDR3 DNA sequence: TGTGCCAGCAGTTTTTTACTAGCGGGGGGGGAAGGCACAGATACGCAGTATTTT.

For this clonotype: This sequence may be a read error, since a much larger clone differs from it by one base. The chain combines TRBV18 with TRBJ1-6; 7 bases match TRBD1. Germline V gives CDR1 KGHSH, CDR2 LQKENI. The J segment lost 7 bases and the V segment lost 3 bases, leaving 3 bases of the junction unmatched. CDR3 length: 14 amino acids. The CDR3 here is CASSPGQRNSPLHF. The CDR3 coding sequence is TGTGCCAGCTCACCGGGACAGAGAAATTCACCCCTCCACTTT.

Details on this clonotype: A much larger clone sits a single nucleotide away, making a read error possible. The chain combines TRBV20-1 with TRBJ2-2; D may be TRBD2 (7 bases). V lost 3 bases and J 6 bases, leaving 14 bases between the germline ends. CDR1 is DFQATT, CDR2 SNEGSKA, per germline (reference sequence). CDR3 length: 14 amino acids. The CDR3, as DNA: TGCAGTGCTAGTGTGGGGGGGCCGTCCGGGGAGCTGTTTTTT. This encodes CSASVGGPSGELFF.